This T cell receptor beta chain stems from a study of blood T cell repertoires in COVID-19. Original data processing: The authors estimated nucleated cell counts from reference gene primer amplification. Assay: immunoSEQ multiplex PCR; the TCRdb copy retains only in-frame clones and omits some. V and J calls and clone size are as listed in that table; D and trimming were resolved from the DNA. The sample has 400,000 to 450,000 clones; approximately 90% are singletons. CDR1 GTSNPN and CDR2 SVGIG come from the germline V gene (reference sequence). V dropped 3 bases and J dropped 4; count of bases not matched to a gene: 12. The CDR3 runs to 16 residues.

This TCR was sampled from a woman between 45 and 65 years old with COVID-19, enrolled during active disease. This chain joins TRBV30 and TRBJ1-2; TRBD1 aligns across 9 bases. Sequencing used peripheral blood. The CDR3 reads CAWSATGGGGSYGYTF. CDR3 sequence (DNA): TGTGCCTGGAGCGCAACAGGGGGCGGGGGCTCCTATGGCTACACCTTC.